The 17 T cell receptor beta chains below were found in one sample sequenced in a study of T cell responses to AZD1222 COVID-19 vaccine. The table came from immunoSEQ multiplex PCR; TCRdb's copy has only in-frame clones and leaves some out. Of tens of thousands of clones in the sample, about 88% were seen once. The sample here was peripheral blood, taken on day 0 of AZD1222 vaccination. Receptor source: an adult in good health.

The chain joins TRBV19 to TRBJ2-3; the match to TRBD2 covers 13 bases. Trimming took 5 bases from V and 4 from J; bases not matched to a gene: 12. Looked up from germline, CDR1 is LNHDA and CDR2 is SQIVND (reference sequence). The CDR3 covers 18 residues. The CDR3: CASSFSLAGGVIPDTQYF. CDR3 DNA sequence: TGTGCCAGTAGTTTTTCACTAGCGGGAGGGGTCATCCCAGATACGCAGTATTTT. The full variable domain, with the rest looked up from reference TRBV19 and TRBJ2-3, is DGGITQSPKYLFRKEGQNVTLSCEQNLNHDAMYWYRQDPGQGLRLIYYSQIVNDFQKGDIAEGYSVSREKKESFPLTVTSAQKNPTAFYLCASSFSLAGGVIPDTQYFGPGTRLTVL.

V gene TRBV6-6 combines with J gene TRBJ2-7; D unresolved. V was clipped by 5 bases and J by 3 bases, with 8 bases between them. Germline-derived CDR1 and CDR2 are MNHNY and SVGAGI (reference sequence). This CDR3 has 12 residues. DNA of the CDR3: TGTGCCAGCAGTCCCACCGGCTACGAGCAGTACGTC. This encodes CASSPTGYEQYV.

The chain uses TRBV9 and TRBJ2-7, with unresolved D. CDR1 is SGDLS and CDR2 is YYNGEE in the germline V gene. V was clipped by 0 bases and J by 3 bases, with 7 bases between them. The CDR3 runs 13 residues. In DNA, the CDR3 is TGTGCCAGCAGCGTAGGACACGACTACGAGCAGTACTTC. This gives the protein CASSVGHDYEQYF.

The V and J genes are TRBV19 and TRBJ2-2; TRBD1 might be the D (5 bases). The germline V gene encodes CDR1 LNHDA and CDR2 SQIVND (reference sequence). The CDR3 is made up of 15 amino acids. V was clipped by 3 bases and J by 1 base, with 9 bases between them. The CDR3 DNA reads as TGTGCCAGTAGTATTCTAGGGGTGAACACCGGGGAGCTGTTTTTT. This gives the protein CASSILGVNTGELFF.

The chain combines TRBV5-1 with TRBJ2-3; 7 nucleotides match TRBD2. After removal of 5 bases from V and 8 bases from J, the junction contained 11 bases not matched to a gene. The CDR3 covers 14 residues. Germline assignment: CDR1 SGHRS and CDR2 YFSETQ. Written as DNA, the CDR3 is TGCGCCAGCAGTCCGGGGGGAGTAGGCCCTACGCAGTATTTT. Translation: CASSPGGVGPTQYF.

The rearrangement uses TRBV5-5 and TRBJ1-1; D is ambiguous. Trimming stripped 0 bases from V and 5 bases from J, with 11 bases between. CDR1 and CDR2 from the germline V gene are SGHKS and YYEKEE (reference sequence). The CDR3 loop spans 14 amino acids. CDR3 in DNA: TGTGCCAGCAGCTTGGCCATTGAGTTTACTGAAGCTTTCTTT. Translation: CASSLAIEFTEAFF.

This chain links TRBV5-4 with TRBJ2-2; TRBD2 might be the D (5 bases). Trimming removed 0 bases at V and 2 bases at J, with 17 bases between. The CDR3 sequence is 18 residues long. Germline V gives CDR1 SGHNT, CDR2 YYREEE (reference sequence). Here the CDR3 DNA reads TGTGCCAGCAGCTTGGGAGCCGGGGATCCCGAAAACACCGGGGAGCTGTTTTTT. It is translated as CASSLGAGDPENTGELFF.

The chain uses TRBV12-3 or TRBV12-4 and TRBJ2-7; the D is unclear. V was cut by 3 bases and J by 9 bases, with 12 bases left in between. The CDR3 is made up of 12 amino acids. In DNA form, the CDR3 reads TGTGCCAGCAGTTTCCGAGGAAAAGGGCAGTACGTC. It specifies CASSFRGKGQYV.

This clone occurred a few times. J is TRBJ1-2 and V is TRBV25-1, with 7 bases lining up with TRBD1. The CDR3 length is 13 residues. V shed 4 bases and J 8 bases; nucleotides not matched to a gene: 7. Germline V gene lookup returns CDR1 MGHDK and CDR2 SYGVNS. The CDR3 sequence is CASSVTQGVGYTF. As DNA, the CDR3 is TGTGCCAGCAGTGTTACCCAGGGGGTCGGCTACACCTTC.

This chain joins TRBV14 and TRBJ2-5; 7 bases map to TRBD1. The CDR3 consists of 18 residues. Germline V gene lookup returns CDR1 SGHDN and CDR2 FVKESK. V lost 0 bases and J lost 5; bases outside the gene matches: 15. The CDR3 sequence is CASSQERRDRLYSETQYF. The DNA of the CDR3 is TGTGCCAGCAGCCAAGAACGAAGGGACAGACTCTATTCGGAGACCCAGTACTTC.

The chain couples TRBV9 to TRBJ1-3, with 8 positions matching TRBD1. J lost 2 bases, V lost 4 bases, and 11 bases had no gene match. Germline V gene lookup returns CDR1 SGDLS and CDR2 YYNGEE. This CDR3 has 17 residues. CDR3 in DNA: TGTGCCAGCAGCCTGAGGGGGGAGACAGGGGCTGGAAACACCATATATTTT. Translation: CASSLRGETGAGNTIYF.

CDR3 nucleotide sequence: TGTGCCAGCAGCTTTTCGGGAGCCTATGGCTACACCTTC. Amino acids: CASSFSGAYGYTF. The V gene is TRBV11-2, the J gene TRBJ1-2, with D hard to call. Germline loops: CDR1 SGHAT, CDR2 FQNNGV. The CDR3 length is 13 residues. With 3 bases removed from V and 4 bases from J, the gap between germline ends came to 9 bases. The full variable domain, in which reference TRBV11-2 and TRBJ1-2 provide the parts outside the CDR3, is EAGVAQSPRYKIIEKRQSVAFWCNPISGHATLYWYQQILGQGPKLLIQFQNNGVVDDSQLPKDRFSAERLKGVDSTLKIQPAKLEDSAVYLCASSFSGAYGYTFGSGTRLTVV.

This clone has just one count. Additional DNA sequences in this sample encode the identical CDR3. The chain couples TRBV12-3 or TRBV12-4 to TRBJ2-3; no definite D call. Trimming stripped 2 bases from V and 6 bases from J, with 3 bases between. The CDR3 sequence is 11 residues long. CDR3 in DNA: TGTGCCAGCAGTTTAAGGGATACGCAGTATTTT. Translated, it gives CASSLRDTQYF.

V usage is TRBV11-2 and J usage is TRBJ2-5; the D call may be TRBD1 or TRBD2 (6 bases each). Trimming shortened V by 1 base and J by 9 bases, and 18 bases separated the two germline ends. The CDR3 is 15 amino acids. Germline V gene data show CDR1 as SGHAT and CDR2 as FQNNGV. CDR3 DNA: TGTGCCAGCAGCTTAGGACAGGACCTTCGCGGGGCCCAGTACTTC. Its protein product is CASSLGQDLRGAQYF. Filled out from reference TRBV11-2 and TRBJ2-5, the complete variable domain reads EAGVAQSPRYKIIEKRQSVAFWCNPISGHATLYWYQQILGQGPKLLIQFQNNGVVDDSQLPKDRFSAERLKGVDSTLKIQPAKLEDSAVYLCASSLGQDLRGAQYFGPGTRLLVL.

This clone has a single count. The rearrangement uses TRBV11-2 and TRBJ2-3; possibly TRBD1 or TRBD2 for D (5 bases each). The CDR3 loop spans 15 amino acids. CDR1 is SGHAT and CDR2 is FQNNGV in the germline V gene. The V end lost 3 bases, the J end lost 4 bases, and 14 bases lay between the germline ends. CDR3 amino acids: CASSFGWQGADTQYF. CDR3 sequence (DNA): TGTGCCAGCAGCTTCGGGTGGCAGGGAGCAGATACGCAGTATTTT.

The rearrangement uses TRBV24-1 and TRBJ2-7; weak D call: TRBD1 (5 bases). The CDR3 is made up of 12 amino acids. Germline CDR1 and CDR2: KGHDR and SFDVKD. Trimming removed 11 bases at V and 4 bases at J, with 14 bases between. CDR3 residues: CAIVTEDYEQYF. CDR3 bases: TGTGCCATCGTGACAGAAGATTACGAGCAGTACTTC.

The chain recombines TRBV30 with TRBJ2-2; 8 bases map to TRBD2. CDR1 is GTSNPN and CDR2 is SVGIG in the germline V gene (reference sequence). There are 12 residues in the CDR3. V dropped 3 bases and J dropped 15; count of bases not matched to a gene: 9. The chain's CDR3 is CAWSEPGGRMFF. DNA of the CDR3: TGTGCCTGGAGCGAACCCGGCGGGAGGATGTTTTTT.